The next 25 T cell receptor beta chains were all read from a single sample in a study of control samples from healthy donors and cancer patients. Sequenced by immunoSEQ multiplex PCR; TCRdb stores in-frame clones only, minus some. Here the sample spans about 120,000 clones, 85% to 90% being singletons. The specimen was PBMCs. The source is a woman aged 60-75 years with lung cancer.

On this clone: At one of its ends the junction is not consistent with the germline gene, which may arise from a read error. The sample has other DNA sequences that encode this CDR3 too. V and J are TRBV5-6 and TRBJ2-1, with D maybe TRBD2 (6 bases). The CDR3 runs 14 residues. CDR1 SGHDT and CDR2 YYEEEE come from the germline V gene. The CDR3 region has the DNA TGTGCCAGCAGCATTGTACTAGCACCCAATGAGCAATTCTTC. This sequence encodes CASSIVLAPNEQFF.

The chain employs TRBV12-3 or TRBV12-4 and TRBJ2-5; possibly TRBD2 for D (6 bases). The CDR3 contains 12 residues. Trimming took off 8 bases at V and 1 base at J, with 8 bases between the two ends. DNA for the CDR3: TGTGCCAGCGGGAGGCGCCAAGAGACCCAGTACTTC. Its translation is CASGRRQETQYF.

V and J are TRBV19 and TRBJ2-5, with unresolved D. Germline V lookup: CDR1 LNHDA, CDR2 SQIVND (reference sequence). The CDR3 is 14 amino acids. The V end was cut by 2 bases, the J end by 2 bases, with 9 bases between. CDR3 sequence: CASSIWAEQETQYF. In nucleotides, the CDR3 is TGTGCCAGTAGTATATGGGCTGAACAAGAGACCCAGTACTTC.

V gene TRBV6-5 combines with J gene TRBJ2-1, with 8 nucleotides matching TRBD1. Germline CDR1 reads MNHEY; CDR2 reads SVGAGI. J lost 7 bases, V lost 2 bases, and 7 bases had no gene match. CDR3 size: 15 residues. The DNA for the CDR3 is TGTGCCAGCAGTTACGGTTGGGACAGGAGAAATGAGCAGTTCTTC. Protein: CASSYGWDRRNEQFF.

This rearrangement joins TRBV19 to TRBJ2-7, with D maybe TRBD1 (6 bases). Germline lookup yields CDR1 LNHDA and CDR2 SQIVND (reference sequence). The CDR3 loop spans 13 amino acids. V was shortened by 7 bases and J by 2 bases, with 12 bases between the two germline ends. The CDR3 protein is CASTQGHPYEQYF. The DNA of the CDR3 is TGTGCCAGTACGCAGGGACACCCCTACGAGCAGTACTTC. The full variable domain, its missing parts supplied by reference TRBV19 and TRBJ2-7, is DGGITQSPKYLFRKEGQNVTLSCEQNLNHDAMYWYRQDPGQGLRLIYYSQIVNDFQKGDIAEGYSVSREKKESFPLTVTSAQKNPTAFYLCASTQGHPYEQYFGPGTRLTVT.

V is TRBV5-5 and J is TRBJ1-5; D unclear. This CDR3 is built from 15 residues. Trimming took off 4 bases at V and 6 bases at J, with 17 bases between the two ends. The V gene's germline CDR1 is SGHKS and CDR2 YYEKEE (reference sequence). CDR3 coding DNA: TGTGCCAGCAGCAGGACGGAAAACCTCGGTCAGCCCCAGCATTTT. Residues: CASSRTENLGQPQHF.

The rearrangement uses TRBV5-1 and TRBJ1-2; perhaps TRBD1 as D (5 bases). Germline V gives CDR1 SGHRS, CDR2 YFSETQ. The CDR3 spans 13 residues. V lost 1 base, J lost 8 bases, and 12 bases lay in between. CDR3 amino acids: CASSLTDSAGYTF. CDR3 DNA sequence: TGCGCCAGCAGCTTGACCGACAGTGCCGGCTACACCTTC.

This sequence joins TRBV7-6 and TRBJ1-1, with a tentative D call TRBD1 (5 bases). Germline assignment: CDR1 SGHVS and CDR2 FNYEAQ. V shed 5 bases and J shed 3 bases, with 16 bases lying between them. This CDR3 spans 15 amino acids. The CDR3 sequence is CASSPFEGQDTEAFF. The CDR3, as DNA: TGTGCCAGCAGCCCCTTTGAGGGGCAGGACACTGAAGCTTTCTTT.

This chain's CDR3 is CASSRGLNTEAFF. DNA of the CDR3: TGTGCCAGTAGCAGGGGCCTGAACACTGAAGCTTTCTTT. The gene calls are TRBV19 and TRBJ1-1; tentative D call: TRBD1 (6 bases). CDR3 length: 13 residues. CDR1 is LNHDA, CDR2 SQIVND, per germline (reference sequence). V lost 6 bases and J lost 0, with 8 bases in between.

J is TRBJ1-2 and V is TRBV2, with 9 bases fitting TRBD1. Germline trimming cut 5 bases from V and 2 bases from J; bases unmatched to any gene: 3. Germline values: CDR1 SNHLY, CDR2 FYNNEI. The CDR3 contains 14 residues. CDR3 residues: CASSRQGENYGYTF. In nucleotides, the CDR3 is TGTGCCAGCAGTCGACAGGGGGAAAACTATGGCTACACCTTC.

The gene calls are TRBV18 and TRBJ1-1; D gene unclear. There are 13 residues in the CDR3. CDR1 and CDR2 (germline): KGHSH, LQKENI. Trimming took 3 bases from V and 5 from J, leaving 10 bases between them. CDR3 DNA: TGTGCCAGCTCACCGGGTAAGGAGACTGAAGCTTTCTTT. It translates to CASSPGKETEAFF.

The V call is TRBV6-5, the J call TRBJ1-1, with TRBD1 as a possible D gene (5 bases). V gave up 2 bases and J gave up 0 bases, with 7 bases separating them. Germline CDR1 reads MNHEY; CDR2 reads SVGAGI. This CDR3 is 14 amino acids long. The CDR3 coding sequence is TGTGCCAGCAGTTACGAGGGGATGAACACTGAAGCTTTCTTT. Protein: CASSYEGMNTEAFF.

The DNA for the CDR3 is TGTGCCAGCAGTGAGTACCCCGCAACTAATGAAAAACTGTTTTTT. Protein: CASSEYPATNEKLFF. The chain uses TRBV6-1 and TRBJ1-4; D is uncertain. Per germline, CDR1 MNHNS and CDR2 SASEGT. This CDR3 contains 15 residues. Trimming removed 3 bases from V and 0 bases from J, with 8 bases in between.

On this clone: The junction departs from germline at one end; a sequencing error may be responsible. The V gene is TRBV5-1, the J gene TRBJ2-7; no definite D call. The CDR3 loop spans 15 amino acids. Germline assignment: CDR1 SGHRS and CDR2 YFSETQ. DNA for the CDR3: TGCGCCAACAGCCTGCGGCAGGTGCAAGCCTACGAGCAGTACTTC. This sequence encodes CANSLRQVQAYEQYF.

This clone has only a few counts. The chain couples TRBV12-5 to TRBJ2-1; D is perhaps TRBD2 (6 bases). In germline, CDR1 is LGHNT, CDR2 FRNRAP. The CDR3 has 15 residues. V lost 2 bases and J lost 4, with 12 bases in between. CDR3 DNA sequence: TGTGCTAGTGGTTTGTTTGTAGCGGAGTACAATGAGCAGTTCTTC. This encodes CASGLFVAEYNEQFF.

The chain links TRBV3-1 (or the pseudogene TRBV3-2) to TRBJ2-2; D tentatively reads TRBD1 or TRBD2 (5 bases each). The germline V gene encodes CDR1 LGHDT and CDR2 YNNKEL (reference sequence). V lost 4 bases to trimming and J lost 5 bases, with 17 bases between them. This CDR3 spans 16 amino acids. The CDR3 DNA sequence: TGTGCCAGCAGCCCCGGTGGGGCTAGCCCTACCGGGGAGCTGTTTTTT. It yields the protein CASSPGGASPTGELFF.

CDR3 in DNA: TGTGCCAGCAGTGGGACAGGCAATCAGCCCCAGCATTTT. Translating it yields CASSGTGNQPQHF. The chain joins TRBV12-3 or TRBV12-4 to TRBJ1-5; 7 bases line up with TRBD1. The trim removed 5 bases at V and 2 bases at J, leaving 0 bases unmatched. This CDR3 is built from 13 residues.

The chain couples TRBV10-3 to TRBJ2-1; D perhaps matches TRBD1 (6 bases). V dropped 2 bases and J dropped 4 bases, with 9 bases sitting between them. There are 14 residues in the CDR3. Germline loops: CDR1 ENHRY, CDR2 SYGVKD. CDR3 amino acids: CAISEQGQYNEQFF. CDR3 coding DNA: TGTGCCATCAGTGAGCAGGGGCAATACAATGAGCAGTTCTTC.

This clone was recorded once. The chain joins TRBV18 to TRBJ2-2, with 9 bases fitting TRBD2. The CDR3 runs 17 residues. The J segment lost 2 bases and the V segment lost 3 bases, leaving 7 bases of the junction unmatched. CDR1 and CDR2 from the germline V gene are KGHSH and LQKENI. In nucleotides, the CDR3 is TGTGCCAGCTCACCCCGCGGCGGGACTAGCAACACCGGGGAGCTGTTTTTT. Its protein is CASSPRGGTSNTGELFF.

This chain joins TRBV11-2 and TRBJ2-6; no firm D call. This CDR3 has 16 amino acids. V gave up 0 bases and J gave up 0 bases, with 6 bases separating them. Germline lookup yields CDR1 SGHAT and CDR2 FQNNGV. DNA for the CDR3: TGTGCCAGCAGCTTAGATTCGCGCTCTGGGGCCAACGTCCTGACTTTC. Translating gives CASSLDSRSGANVLTF.

Comment on this clone: Germline is not matched at one junction end, which may reflect a read error. V gene TRBV4-3 combines with J gene TRBJ2-2; D might be TRBD2 (6 bases). CDR1 is LGHNA, CDR2 YSLEER, per germline. This CDR3 has 15 amino acids. CDR3 DNA: TGCGCCAGCAGCCAAGATCGTATCGCCTCCGGGGGGCTGTTTTTT. It codes for CASSQDRIASGGLFF.

The chain couples TRBV4-1 to TRBJ2-1; TRBD2 aligns across 11 bases. V gave up 4 bases and J gave up 7 bases; unmatched junction bases: 15. Germline loops: CDR1 MGHRA, CDR2 YSYEKL. The CDR3 loop spans 18 amino acids. The CDR3 nucleotides are TGCGCCAGCAGCCCCCGGGGCCTAGCGGGGGGCCGTCTTAATGAGCAGTTCTTC. This translates into CASSPRGLAGGRLNEQFF.

As concerns this clone: Other DNA sequences in the sample encode the same CDR3. This chain links TRBV27 with TRBJ1-5, with TRBD1 as a possible D gene (5 bases). V dropped 6 bases and J dropped 0 bases, with 12 bases sitting between them. The germline V gene has CDR1 MNHEY and CDR2 SMNVEV (reference sequence). The CDR3 is 15 residues long. The CDR3 spells CASRGGAYSNQPQHF. The CDR3 DNA reads as TGTGCCAGCAGGGGAGGGGCCTATAGCAATCAGCCCCAGCATTTT.

The gene calls are TRBV18 and TRBJ1-3, with 8 bases identical to TRBD1. V shed 3 bases, J shed 3 bases, and the junction held 4 bases outside the gene matches. In germline, CDR1 is KGHSH, CDR2 LQKENI. This CDR3 is built from 15 residues. The CDR3 DNA sequence: TGTGCCAGCTCACCTGGACAGGGCTTTGGAAACACCATATATTTT. It yields the protein CASSPGQGFGNTIYF. The complete variable domain, with remaining parts taken from reference TRBV18 and TRBJ1-3, reads NAGVMQNPRHLVRRRGQEARLRCSPMKGHSHVYWYRQLPEEGLKFMVYLQKENIIDESGMPKERFSAEFPKEGPSILRIQQVVRGDSAAYFCASSPGQGFGNTIYFGEGSWLTVV.

The chain employs TRBV10-3 and TRBJ2-1; D gene unclear. The CDR3 runs to 11 residues. V shed 8 bases and J shed 5 bases, with 7 bases lying between them. Germline loops: CDR1 ENHRY, CDR2 SYGVKD. CDR3 coding DNA: TGTGCCATCCAAGAACACAATGAGCAGTTCTTC. This encodes CAIQEHNEQFF.